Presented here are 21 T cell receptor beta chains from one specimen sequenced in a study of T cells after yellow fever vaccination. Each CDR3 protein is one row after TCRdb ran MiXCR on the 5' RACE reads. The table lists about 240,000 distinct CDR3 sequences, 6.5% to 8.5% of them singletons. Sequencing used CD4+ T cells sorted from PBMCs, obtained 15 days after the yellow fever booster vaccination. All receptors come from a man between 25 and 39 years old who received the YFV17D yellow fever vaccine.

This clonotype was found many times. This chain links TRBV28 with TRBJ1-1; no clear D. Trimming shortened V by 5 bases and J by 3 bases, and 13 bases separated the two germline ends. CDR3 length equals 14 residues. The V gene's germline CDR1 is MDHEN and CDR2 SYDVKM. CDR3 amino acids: CASSRDYRDTEAFF. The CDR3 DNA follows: TGTGCCAGCAGTCGCGACTATAGGGACACTGAAGCTTTCTTT.

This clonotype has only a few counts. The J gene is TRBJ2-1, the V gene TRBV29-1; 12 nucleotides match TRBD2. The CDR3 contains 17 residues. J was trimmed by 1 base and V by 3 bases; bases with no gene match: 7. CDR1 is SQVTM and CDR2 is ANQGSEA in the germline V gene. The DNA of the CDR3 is TGCAGCGTTGATAGCCTAGCGGGAGGGCAATCCTACAATGAGCAGTTCTTC. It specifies CSVDSLAGGQSYNEQFF.

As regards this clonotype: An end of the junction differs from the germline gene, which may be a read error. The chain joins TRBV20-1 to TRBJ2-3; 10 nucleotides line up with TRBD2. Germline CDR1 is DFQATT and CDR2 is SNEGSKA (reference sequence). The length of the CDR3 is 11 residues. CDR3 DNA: TGCAGTGCTCGGGGACTAGCGTTTTGGGGTTTT. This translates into CSARGLAFWGF.

Written as DNA, the CDR3 is TGTGCCAGCAGTGGGACAGGGGGCAACGAGCAGTACTTC. Its translation is CASSGTGGNEQYF. The rearrangement joins TRBV6-6 to TRBJ2-7, with 12 bases identical to TRBD1. CDR1 and CDR2 from the germline V gene are MNHNY and SVGAGI (reference sequence). Germline trimming cut 5 bases from V and 5 bases from J; bases unmatched to any gene: 1. This CDR3 comprises 13 residues.

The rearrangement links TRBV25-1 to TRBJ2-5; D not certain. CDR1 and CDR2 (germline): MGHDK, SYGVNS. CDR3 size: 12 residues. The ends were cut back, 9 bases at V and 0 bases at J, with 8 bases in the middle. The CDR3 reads CARTAYQETQYF. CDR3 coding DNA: TGTGCCAGGACGGCTTACCAAGAGACCCAGTACTTC.

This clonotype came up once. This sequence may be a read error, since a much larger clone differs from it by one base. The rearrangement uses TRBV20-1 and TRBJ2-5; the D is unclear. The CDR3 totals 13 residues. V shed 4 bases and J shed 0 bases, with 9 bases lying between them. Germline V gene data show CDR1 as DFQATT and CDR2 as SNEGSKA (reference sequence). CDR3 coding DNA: TGCAGTGCTAACGAAACCTACCAAGAGACCCAGTACTTC. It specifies CSANETYQETQYF.

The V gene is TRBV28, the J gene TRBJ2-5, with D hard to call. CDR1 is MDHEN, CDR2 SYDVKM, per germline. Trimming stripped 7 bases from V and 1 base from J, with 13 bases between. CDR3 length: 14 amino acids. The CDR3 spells CASIQSETQETQYF. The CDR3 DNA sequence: TGTGCCAGCATACAATCAGAAACCCAAGAGACCCAGTACTTC.

The CDR3 DNA is TGCGCCAGCAGCCCCCTGACAGGGGACCTGGAGACCCAGTACTTC. This sequence encodes CASSPLTGDLETQYF. This rearrangement joins TRBV5-1 to TRBJ2-5, with TRBD1 matching over 8 bases. Trimming cost V 4 bases and J 5 bases; bases outside gene matches: 10. This CDR3 spans 15 amino acids. In germline, CDR1 is SGHRS, CDR2 YFSETQ.

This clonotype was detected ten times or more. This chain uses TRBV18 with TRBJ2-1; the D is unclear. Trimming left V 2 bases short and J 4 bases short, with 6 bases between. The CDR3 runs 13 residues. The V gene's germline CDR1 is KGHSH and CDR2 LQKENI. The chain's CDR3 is CASSPSAYNEQFF. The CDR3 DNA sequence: TGTGCCAGCTCACCATCAGCTTACAATGAGCAGTTCTTC.

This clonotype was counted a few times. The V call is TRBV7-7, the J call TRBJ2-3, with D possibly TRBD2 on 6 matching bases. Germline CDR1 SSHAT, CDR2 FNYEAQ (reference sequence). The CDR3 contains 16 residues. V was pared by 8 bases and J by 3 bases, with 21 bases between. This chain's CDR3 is CASRSLEGRMTDTQYF. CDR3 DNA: TGTGCCAGCCGAAGCTTAGAAGGGAGGATGACAGATACGCAGTATTTT.

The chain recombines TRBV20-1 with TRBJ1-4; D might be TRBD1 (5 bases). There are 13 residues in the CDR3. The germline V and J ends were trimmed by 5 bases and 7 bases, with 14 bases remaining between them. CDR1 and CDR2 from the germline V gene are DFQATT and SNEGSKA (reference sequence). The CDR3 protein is CSAGGPGGEKLFF. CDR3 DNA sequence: TGCAGTGCTGGCGGGCCCGGGGGTGAAAAACTGTTTTTT.

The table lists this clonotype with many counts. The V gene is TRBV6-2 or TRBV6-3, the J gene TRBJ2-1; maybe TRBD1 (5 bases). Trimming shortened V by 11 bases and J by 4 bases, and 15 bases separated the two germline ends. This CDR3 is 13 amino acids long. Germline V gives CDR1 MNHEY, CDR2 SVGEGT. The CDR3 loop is CAGANKGYNEQFF. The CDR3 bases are TGTGCCGGAGCGAATAAGGGGTACAATGAGCAGTTCTTC.

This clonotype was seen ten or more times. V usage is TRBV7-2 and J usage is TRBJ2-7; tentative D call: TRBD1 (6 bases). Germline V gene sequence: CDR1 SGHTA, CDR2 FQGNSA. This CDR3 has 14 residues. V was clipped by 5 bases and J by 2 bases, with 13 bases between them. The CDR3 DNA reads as TGTGCCAGCAGCCAATCGACAGGCCCCTACGAGCAGTACTTC. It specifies CASSQSTGPYEQYF.

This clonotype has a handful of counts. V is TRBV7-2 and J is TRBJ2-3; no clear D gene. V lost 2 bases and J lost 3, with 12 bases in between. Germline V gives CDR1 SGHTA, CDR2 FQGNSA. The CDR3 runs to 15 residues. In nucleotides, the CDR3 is TGTGCCAGCAGCTTATTTAAGGGTGGGACAGATACGCAGTATTTT. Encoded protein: CASSLFKGGTDTQYF.

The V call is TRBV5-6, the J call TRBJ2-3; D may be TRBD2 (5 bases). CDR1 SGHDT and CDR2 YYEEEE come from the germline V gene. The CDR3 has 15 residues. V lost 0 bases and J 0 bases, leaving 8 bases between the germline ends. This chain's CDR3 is CASSLGWTSTDTQYF. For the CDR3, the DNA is TGTGCCAGCAGCTTGGGGTGGACTAGCACAGATACGCAGTATTTT.

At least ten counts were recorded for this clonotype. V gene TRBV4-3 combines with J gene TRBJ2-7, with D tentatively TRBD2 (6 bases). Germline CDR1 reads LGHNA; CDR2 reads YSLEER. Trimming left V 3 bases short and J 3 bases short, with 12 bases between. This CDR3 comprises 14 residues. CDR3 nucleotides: TGCGCCAGCAGCCAGGCGGGATCCGGCTACGAGCAGTACTTC. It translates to CASSQAGSGYEQYF.

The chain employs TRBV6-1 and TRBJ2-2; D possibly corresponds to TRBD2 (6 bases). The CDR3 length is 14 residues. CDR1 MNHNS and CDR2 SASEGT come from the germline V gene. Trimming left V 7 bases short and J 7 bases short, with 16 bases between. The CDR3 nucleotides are TGTGCCAGCACCCAGACTAGAGCCTTCGGGGAGCTGTTTTTT. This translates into CASTQTRAFGELFF.

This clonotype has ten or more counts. The CDR3, as DNA: TGTGCCAGCAGCTGGGATTTTTCTCAAGAGACCCAGTACTTC. This translates into CASSWDFSQETQYF. The chain uses TRBV2 and TRBJ2-5; no clear D gene. Germline CDR1 SNHLY, CDR2 FYNNEI. Trimming took 6 bases from V and 2 from J, leaving 13 bases between them. The CDR3 contains 14 residues.

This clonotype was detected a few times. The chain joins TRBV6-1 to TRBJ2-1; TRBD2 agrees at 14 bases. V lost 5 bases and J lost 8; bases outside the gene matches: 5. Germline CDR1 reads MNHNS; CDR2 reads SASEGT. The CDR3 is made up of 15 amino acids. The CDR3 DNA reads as TGTGCCAGCAGTCAGACTAGCGGGAGGGCCCATGAGCAGTTCTTC. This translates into CASSQTSGRAHEQFF.

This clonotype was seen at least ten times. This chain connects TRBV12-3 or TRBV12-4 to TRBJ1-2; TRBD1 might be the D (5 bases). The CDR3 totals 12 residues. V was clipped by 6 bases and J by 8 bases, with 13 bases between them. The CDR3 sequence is CASRRGSGGYTF. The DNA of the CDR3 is TGTGCCAGCAGGCGGGGGTCGGGAGGCTACACCTTC.

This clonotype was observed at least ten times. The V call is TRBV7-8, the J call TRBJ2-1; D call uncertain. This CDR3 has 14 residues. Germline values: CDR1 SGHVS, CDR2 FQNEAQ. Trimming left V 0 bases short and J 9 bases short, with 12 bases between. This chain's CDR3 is CASSLARNMVEQFF. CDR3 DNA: TGTGCCAGCAGCTTAGCGAGGAATATGGTTGAGCAGTTCTTC.